The 17 T cell receptor beta chains listed next were all sequenced from one sample in a study of blood T cell repertoires in COVID-19. Libraries were prepared by immunoSEQ multiplex PCR; TCRdb keeps only in-frame clonotypes and omits some of them. The data hold some 150,000 clones, with approximately 80% observed a single time. Specimen: PBMCs or T cells enriched from blood (not recorded which). These receptors were collected from a woman aged 18-35 years who had been exposed to COVID-19.

This clone was found a few times. V usage is TRBV28 and J usage is TRBJ1-1; D not certain. Trimming pared 6 bases from V and 3 bases from J, leaving 5 bases between. This CDR3 has 11 amino acids. CDR1 is MDHEN and CDR2 is SYDVKM in the germline V gene. The CDR3 loop reads CASSIHTEAFF. The CDR3 DNA follows: TGTGCCAGCAGCATCCACACTGAAGCTTTCTTT.

The chain uses TRBV19 and TRBJ2-1; tentative D call: TRBD2 (6 bases). The CDR3 length is 16 residues. Trimming shortened V by 6 bases and J by 4 bases, and 19 bases separated the two germline ends. Germline assignment: CDR1 LNHDA and CDR2 SQIVND (reference sequence). Written as DNA, the CDR3 is TGTGCCAGTAGCACCCTGGGGGGTGGGGGTTACAATGAGCAGTTCTTC. Translating gives CASSTLGGGGYNEQFF.

CDR3 nucleotide sequence: TGTGCCAGCAGTAGCGGAGAGGGGACCCAGTACTTC. It codes for CASSSGEGTQYF. The rearrangement uses TRBV12-3 or TRBV12-4 and TRBJ2-5; weak D call: TRBD2 (5 bases). This CDR3 contains 12 residues. The germline V and J ends were trimmed by 5 bases and 7 bases, with 11 bases remaining between them.

This chain uses TRBV3-1 (or the pseudogene TRBV3-2) with TRBJ2-2, with 8 nucleotides matching TRBD2. CDR3 size: 15 residues. The V segment lost 1 base and the J segment 4 bases; nucleotides outside the gene matches: 2. The V gene's germline CDR1 is LGHDT and CDR2 YNNKEL (reference sequence). The CDR3 reads CASSQGTSPTGELFF. CDR3 coding DNA: TGTGCCAGCAGCCAAGGGACTAGCCCCACCGGGGAGCTGTTTTTT.

The V call is TRBV28, the J call TRBJ1-1, with 8 bases identical to TRBD1. Germline-derived CDR1 and CDR2 are MDHEN and SYDVKM. V trimming: 4 bases; J trimming: 5 bases; junction bases outside the gene matches: 9. The CDR3 runs to 15 residues. Here the CDR3 DNA reads TGTGCCAGCAGTTCAGCTCCTACAGGGGGAACTGAAGCTTTCTTT. Translating gives CASSSAPTGGTEAFF.

Here the CDR3 reads CASSQAGSAGIRNSPLHF. CDR3 nucleotide sequence: TGCGCCAGCAGCCAAGCGGGGTCCGCGGGTATTAGGAATTCACCCCTCCACTTT. The chain couples TRBV4-3 to TRBJ1-6; D is unclear. Germline V CDR1 and CDR2: LGHNA, YSLEER. This CDR3 has 18 residues. Trimming took 1 base from V and 7 from J, leaving 20 bases between them.

The chain combines TRBV10-1 with TRBJ1-3; no clear D gene. The germline gives CDR1 WNHNN, CDR2 SYGVQD (reference sequence). This CDR3 is built from 15 residues. Between the trimmed V and J ends, which lost 7 bases and 3 bases, there was a span of 16 bases. The CDR3 loop reads CASKNFWEHGNTIYF. CDR3 in DNA: TGCGCCAGCAAGAACTTTTGGGAGCATGGAAACACCATATATTTT.

This clone was picked up one time. The rearrangement joins TRBV9 to TRBJ1-6, with 10 bases fitting TRBD1. CDR3 length: 15 amino acids. Germline trimming cut 3 bases from V and 6 bases from J; bases unmatched to any gene: 3. Germline CDR1 SGDLS, CDR2 YYNGEE. CDR3 sequence reads: CASSADRGGNSPLHF. The CDR3 coding sequence is TGTGCCAGCAGCGCGGACAGGGGGGGTAATTCACCCCTCCACTTT.

The chain is built from TRBV7-9 and TRBJ1-4; 9 nucleotides line up with TRBD1. V trimming: 6 bases; J trimming: 12 bases; junction bases outside the gene matches: 11. Germline lookup yields CDR1 SEHNR and CDR2 FQNEAQ (reference sequence). The CDR3 consists of 14 residues. The CDR3 DNA is TGTGCCAGCAGTACCGGGACAGGGATCTTGGAACTGTTTTTT. It yields the protein CASSTGTGILELFF.

The chain uses TRBV19 and TRBJ2-3; 7 bases are shared with TRBD1. V shed 3 bases, J shed 4 bases, and the junction held 4 bases outside the gene matches. CDR3 length: 14 amino acids. Germline values: CDR1 LNHDA, CDR2 SQIVND (reference sequence). The CDR3, as DNA: TGTGCCAGTAGTATCCATCAGGGGGCAGATACGCAGTATTTT. Its translation is CASSIHQGADTQYF. The entire variable domain, with the rest obtained from reference TRBV19 and TRBJ2-3, is as follows: DGGITQSPKYLFRKEGQNVTLSCEQNLNHDAMYWYRQDPGQGLRLIYYSQIVNDFQKGDIAEGYSVSREKKESFPLTVTSAQKNPTAFYLCASSIHQGADTQYFGPGTRLTVL.

The rearrangement uses TRBV11-1 and TRBJ1-1, with a possible D match to TRBD1 (5 bases). The germline gives CDR1 SGHAT, CDR2 FQDESV (reference sequence). Deletions cut 5 bases from V and 5 bases from J, with 15 bases between. The CDR3 loop spans 14 amino acids. The CDR3 is CASSEGLLWTEAFF. CDR3 nucleotides: TGTGCCAGCAGCGAGGGACTTCTCTGGACTGAAGCTTTCTTT.

The chain links TRBV5-5 to TRBJ1-1; the D gene is possibly TRBD1 (6 bases). Trimming pared 4 bases from V and 0 bases from J, leaving 19 bases between. The CDR3 is 17 residues long. Germline CDR1 reads SGHKS; CDR2 reads YYEKEE (reference sequence). CDR3 DNA sequence: TGTGCCAGCAGCCTTGACTCGCGGGGGCGGCTGAACACTGAAGCTTTCTTT. Encoded protein: CASSLDSRGRLNTEAFF.

This chain links TRBV4-3 with TRBJ2-3; 8 bases map to TRBD1. Trimming cost V 0 bases and J 4 bases; bases outside gene matches: 6. Germline CDR1 LGHNA, CDR2 YSLEER. This CDR3 has 16 amino acids. The CDR3 region has the DNA TGCGCCAGCAGCCAAGATATGGGCAGGGGGCCAGATACGCAGTATTTT. Amino acids: CASSQDMGRGPDTQYF.

The count of this clone is one. The chain joins TRBV15 to TRBJ1-4; no firm D call. The length of the CDR3 is 14 residues. Deletions cut 4 bases from V and 4 bases from J, with 10 bases between. Per germline, CDR1 LNHNV and CDR2 YYDKDF (reference sequence). The CDR3 DNA reads TGTGCCACCAGCATCCGTCCCAGTAATGAAAAACTGTTTTTT. Translating gives CATSIRPSNEKLFF.

The CDR3 DNA reads TGCGCCAGCAGCTACGGACAGGGCGTTGCTTTCTTT. As protein: CASSYGQGVAFF. The chain uses TRBV5-1 and TRBJ1-1, with 8 bases matching TRBD1. V shed 3 bases and J 11 bases; nucleotides not matched to a gene: 6. Per germline, CDR1 SGHRS and CDR2 YFSETQ. The CDR3 spans 12 residues.

The chain links TRBV9 to TRBJ2-1, with a tentative D call TRBD2 (6 bases). Deletions cut 2 bases from V and 0 bases from J, with 12 bases between. CDR3 length: 16 residues. Germline loops: CDR1 SGDLS, CDR2 YYNGEE. The DNA of the CDR3 is TGTGCCAGCAGCGTTTCTGGCGGGGCCTCCTACAATGAGCAGTTCTTC. This gives the protein CASSVSGGASYNEQFF.

This clone was recorded once. The rearrangement links TRBV19 to TRBJ1-1; D perhaps matches TRBD1 (6 bases). The germline V gene encodes CDR1 LNHDA and CDR2 SQIVND (reference sequence). Trimming removed 3 bases from V and 7 bases from J, with 18 bases in between. The CDR3 is made up of 15 amino acids. Here the CDR3 DNA reads TGTGCCAGTAGTATTTACGTCCTCGGACAGCATGAAGCTTTCTTT. Its protein product is CASSIYVLGQHEAFF.